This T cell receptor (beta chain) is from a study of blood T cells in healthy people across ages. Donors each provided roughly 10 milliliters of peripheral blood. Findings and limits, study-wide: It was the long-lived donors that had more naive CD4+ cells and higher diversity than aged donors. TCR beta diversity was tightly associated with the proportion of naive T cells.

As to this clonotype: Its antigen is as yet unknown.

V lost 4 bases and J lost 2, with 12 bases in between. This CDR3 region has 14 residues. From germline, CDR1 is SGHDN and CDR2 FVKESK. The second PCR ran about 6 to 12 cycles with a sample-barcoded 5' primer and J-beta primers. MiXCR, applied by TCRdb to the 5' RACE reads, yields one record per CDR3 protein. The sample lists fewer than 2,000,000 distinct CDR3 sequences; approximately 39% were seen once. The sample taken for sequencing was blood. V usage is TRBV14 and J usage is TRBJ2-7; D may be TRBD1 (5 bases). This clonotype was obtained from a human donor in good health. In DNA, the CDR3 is TGTGCCAGCAGCCTCCCGACAGACACCTACGAGCAGTACTTC. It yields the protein CASSLPTDTYEQYF.